A single T cell receptor (beta chain) is shown here with its context. Its antigen is still unknown. There are no base qualities to consult, and no much larger clone falls within one base. The data originate from a study of T cell responses to AZD1222 COVID-19 vaccine (dated by TCRdb to the early 2020s). Context from the whole study: Because spike-specific TCR depth and breadth did not differ between the two schedules, AZD1222 recipients who got a second dose at roughly 4 weeks were pooled with those who got a second dose at roughly 12 weeks. Trial participants were enrolled into age subgroups of 18-55, 56-69 and 70-plus years, which contained about 150, 28 and 57 TCR-sequenced participants, respectively. A total of around 240 trial participants underwent TCR sequencing, of whom under 220 had received two doses of AZD1222 and about 26 had received two doses of the MenACWY control vaccine.

The CDR3 regions of human TCRbeta chains were analyzed by immunosequencing. The original methods were these. Repertoire TCRs were matched against a reference library of SARS-CoV-2-specific TCRs generated with the MIRA antigen-specificity platform. Breadth meant the fraction of unique TCRs that were SARS-CoV-2-associated, whereas depth meant the fraction of total T cells that were SARS-CoV-2-associated. Using the MIRA data, each spike-specific TCR was assigned both to the spike region to which the TCR was reactive and to a CD4 or CD8 class. Log10-transformed breadth and depth values were compared by one-way ANOVA with Sidak's multiple comparisons tests. This is the immuneACCESS table as TCRdb keeps it, with only in-frame sequences that have V and J called. A part of the clones is gone; compared with another copy, unresolved V genes explain less than half, and the rest is unexplained. That table gives V, J and clone size, and the DNA gave D and trimming. The sample profile shows about 110,000 clones; roughly 90% of them were found once. The ten top clones hold approximately 7% of the sample.

Relative to germline, V is missing 0 bases and J is missing 1 base, with 3 bases of the junction outside any gene match. Its CDR3 holds 15 amino acids, cysteine through phenylalanine. The CDR3 DNA has 45 bases and is translated from base 1. The germline V gene yields SGDLS for CDR1 and YYNGEE for CDR2. Overall study results and their limits: Most participants were white British and females outnumbered males, and the authors suggested that clonal diversity may have been underestimated. Reportedly, close to half of the unique spike-specific TCRs recognized epitopes lying outside the regions that are mutated in the B.1.351 and B.1.1.7 variants. Because no day 14 peak-response samples were available, repertoires were characterized only after the peak T cell response. After two AZD1222 doses, both the breadth and the depth of spike-specific TCRs were significantly higher than at day 0 and than in MenACWY recipients. Only a handful of AZD1222 recipients were SARS-CoV-2 seropositive at baseline, limiting conclusions about previously exposed vaccinees. The vaccine-associated CD4 TCRs covered the entire spike protein, and the dominant responses fell in regions 160-218 and 743-854. In the small 56-69-year group, the increase in depth fell short of significance, most likely because of low power.

According to the study, the label for this sample's time point signals: baseline before first vaccination. Samples from vaccinated people were obtained from the UK trials COV001 and COV002, which included a single-blind randomized controlled phase 2/3 trial of AZD1222 (ChAdOx1 nCoV-19) in healthy adults. For TCRbeta chain sequencing, PBMC samples were collected from trial participants at day 0 and at day 28 after the second dose. The chain links TRBV9 with TRBJ2-7; 8 junctional bases match TRBD2. The receptor was isolated from an adult in good health. The sample here was peripheral blood, taken on day 0 of AZD1222 vaccination. The CDR3 has the sequence CASSVAAGESYEQYF. The nucleotides read TGTGCCAGCAGCGTAGCAGCGGGGGAATCCTACGAGCAGTACTTC.